This TCR beta chain was identified during a study of CD8+CD57+ T cells in acquired aplastic anemia. Study-wide background: Sorted CD4+ and CD8+ cells gave an average of roughly 3.5 ug of DNA.

It was genomic DNA that served as the template for profiling TCR beta VDJ and CDR3. In TCRdb, the reads were re-called with MiXCR into one record per CDR3 protein. The repertoire holds 150,000 to 200,000 distinct CDR3 sequences, with approximately 60% as singletons. Per germline, CDR1 SGHDN and CDR2 FVKESK. V was clipped by 5 bases and J by 6 bases; unmatched bases: 6. CDR3 length equals 15 residues. The origin of this receptor is a human donor in good health. The chain uses TRBV14 and TRBJ2-1, with TRBD2 identical over 11 bases. Sequenced: sorted CD4+, CD8+, or CD8+CD57+ T cells (not recorded which) from PBMCs. The CDR3 is CASSSLAGASNEQFF. The CDR3 nucleotides are TGTGCCAGCAGCTCACTAGCGGGAGCGTCCAATGAGCAGTTCTTC. Variable domain in full (rest from reference TRBV14 and TRBJ2-1): EAGVTQFPSHSVIEKGQTVTLRCDPISGHDNLYWYRRVMGKEIKFLLHFVKESKQDESGMPNNRFLAERTGGTYSTLKVQPAELEDSGVYFCASSSLAGASNEQFFGPGTRLTVL.